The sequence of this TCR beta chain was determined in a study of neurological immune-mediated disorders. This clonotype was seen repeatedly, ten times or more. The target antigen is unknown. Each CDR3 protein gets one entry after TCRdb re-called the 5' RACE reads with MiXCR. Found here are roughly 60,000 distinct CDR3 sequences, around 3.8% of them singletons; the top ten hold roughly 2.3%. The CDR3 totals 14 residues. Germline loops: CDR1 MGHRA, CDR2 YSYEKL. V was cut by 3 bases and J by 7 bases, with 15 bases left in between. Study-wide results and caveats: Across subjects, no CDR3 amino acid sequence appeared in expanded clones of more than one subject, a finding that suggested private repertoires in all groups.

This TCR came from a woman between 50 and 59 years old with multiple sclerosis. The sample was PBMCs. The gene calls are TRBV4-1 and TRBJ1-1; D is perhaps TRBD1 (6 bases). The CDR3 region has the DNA TGCGCCAGCAGCCAGGTATTCGGACAGCTTGAAGCTTTCTTT. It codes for CASSQVFGQLEAFF.